This T cell receptor (beta chain) was recorded in a study of identical twins. General observations from the study: Researchers reported excess low generation probability among twin-shared out-of-frame alpha sequences. Out-of-frame TCR alpha sharing in monozygotic twins exceeded recombination model predictions. Insertion counts were lower in abundant cord blood beta clonotypes, a trend that memory repertoires did not show.

TCRdb itself ran the 5' RACE reads through MiXCR, one entry per CDR3 protein. The sample yields roughly 710,000 distinct CDR3 sequences, 5.5% to 6.5% seen once. In its sample, this clonotype was seen a few times. The antigen is unknown. The origin of this receptor is a man aged 18-30 years in good health. The sequenced sample consisted of naive T cells sorted from blood.

CDR3 in amino acids: CASSLVQGADTQYF. CDR3 DNA sequence: TGTGCCAGCAGCTTAGTACAGGGCGCAGATACGCAGTATTTT. The rearrangement links TRBV7-2 to TRBJ2-3; tentatively, D is TRBD1 (6 bases). Trimming left V 1 base short and J 4 bases short, with 9 bases between. Germline CDR1 is SGHTA and CDR2 is FQGNSA. The CDR3 length is 14 residues. Supplemented by reference TRBV7-2 and TRBJ2-3, the full variable domain reads GAGVSQSPSNKVTEKGKDVELRCDPISGHTALYWYRQSLGQGLEFLIYFQGNSAPDKSGLPSDRFSAERTGGSVSTLTIQRTQQEDSAVYLCASSLVQGADTQYFGPGTRLTVL.